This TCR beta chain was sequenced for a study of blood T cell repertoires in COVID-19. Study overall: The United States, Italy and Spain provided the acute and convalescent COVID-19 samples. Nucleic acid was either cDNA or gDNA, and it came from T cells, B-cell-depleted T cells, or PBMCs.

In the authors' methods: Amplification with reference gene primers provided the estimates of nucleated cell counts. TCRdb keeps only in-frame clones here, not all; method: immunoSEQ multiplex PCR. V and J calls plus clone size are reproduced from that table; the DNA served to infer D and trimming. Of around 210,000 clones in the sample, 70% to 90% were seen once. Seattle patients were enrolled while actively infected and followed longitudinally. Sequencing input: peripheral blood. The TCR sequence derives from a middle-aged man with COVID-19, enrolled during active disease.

This chain's CDR3 is CASSPSGTVGELFF. For the CDR3, the DNA is TGTGCCAGCAGTCCCTCCGGGACAGTCGGGGAGCTGTTTTTT. The gene calls are TRBV6-5 and TRBJ2-2, with TRBD1 matching 7 bases. The CDR3 loop spans 14 amino acids. Per the germline V gene, CDR1 is MNHEY and CDR2 is SVGAGI. J was trimmed by 7 bases and V by 5 bases; bases with no gene match: 7.